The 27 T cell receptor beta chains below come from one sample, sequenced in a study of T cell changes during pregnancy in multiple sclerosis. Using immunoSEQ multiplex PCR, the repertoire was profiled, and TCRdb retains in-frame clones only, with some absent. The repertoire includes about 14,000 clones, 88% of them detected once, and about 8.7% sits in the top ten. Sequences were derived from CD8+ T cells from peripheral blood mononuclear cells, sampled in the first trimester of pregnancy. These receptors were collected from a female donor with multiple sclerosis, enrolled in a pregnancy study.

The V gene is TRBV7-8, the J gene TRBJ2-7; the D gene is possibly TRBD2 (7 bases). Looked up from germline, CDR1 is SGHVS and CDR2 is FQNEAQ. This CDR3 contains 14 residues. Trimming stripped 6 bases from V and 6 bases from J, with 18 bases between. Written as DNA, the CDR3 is TGTGCCAGCAGGTCCTCCATGGGGGGGCTCGAGCAGTACTTC. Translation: CASRSSMGGLEQYF.

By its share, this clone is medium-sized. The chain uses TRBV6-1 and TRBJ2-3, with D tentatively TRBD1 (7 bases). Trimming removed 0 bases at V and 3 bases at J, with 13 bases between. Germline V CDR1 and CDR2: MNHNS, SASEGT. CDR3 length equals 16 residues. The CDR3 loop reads CASSEAIQGGTDTQYF. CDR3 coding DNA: TGTGCCAGCAGTGAAGCGATCCAGGGGGGAACAGATACGCAGTATTTT.

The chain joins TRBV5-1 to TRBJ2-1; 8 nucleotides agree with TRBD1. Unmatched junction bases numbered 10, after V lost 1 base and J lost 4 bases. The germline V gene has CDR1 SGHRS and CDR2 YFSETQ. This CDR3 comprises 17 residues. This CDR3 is CASSLNSRQGIYNEQFF. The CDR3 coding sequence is TGCGCCAGCAGCTTGAATTCTAGACAGGGGATTTACAATGAGCAGTTCTTC.

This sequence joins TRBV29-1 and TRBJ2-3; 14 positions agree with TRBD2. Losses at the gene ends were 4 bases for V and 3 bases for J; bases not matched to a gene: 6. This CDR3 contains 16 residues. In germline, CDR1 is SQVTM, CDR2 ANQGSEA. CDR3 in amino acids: CSVGLAGGPLTDTQYF. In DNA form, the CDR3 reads TGCAGCGTTGGACTAGCGGGGGGGCCGTTAACAGATACGCAGTATTTT.

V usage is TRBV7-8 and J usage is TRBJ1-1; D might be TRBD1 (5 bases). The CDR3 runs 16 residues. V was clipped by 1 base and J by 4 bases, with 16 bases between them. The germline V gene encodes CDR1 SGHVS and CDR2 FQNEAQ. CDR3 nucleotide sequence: TGTGCCAGCAGCTTAGATCAGGGTCGTTATGGCACTGAAGCTTTCTTT. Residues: CASSLDQGRYGTEAFF.

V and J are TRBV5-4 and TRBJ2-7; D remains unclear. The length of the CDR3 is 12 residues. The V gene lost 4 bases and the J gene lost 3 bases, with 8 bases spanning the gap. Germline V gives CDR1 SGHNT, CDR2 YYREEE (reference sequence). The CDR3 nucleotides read TGTGCCAGCAGCCGCGGTGGCTACGAGCAGTACTTC. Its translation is CASSRGGYEQYF. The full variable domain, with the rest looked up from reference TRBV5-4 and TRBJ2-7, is ETGVTQSPTHLIKTRGQQVTLRCSSQSGHNTVSWYQQALGQGPQFIFQYYREEENGRGNFPPRFSGLQFPNYSSELNVNALELDDSALYLCASSRGGYEQYFGPGTRLTVT.

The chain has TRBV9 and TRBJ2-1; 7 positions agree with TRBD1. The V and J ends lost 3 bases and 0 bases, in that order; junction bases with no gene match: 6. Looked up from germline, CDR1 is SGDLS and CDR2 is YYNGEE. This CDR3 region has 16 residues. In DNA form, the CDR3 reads TGTGCCAGCAGCGCAACAGGGGAAATCTCCTACAATGAGCAGTTCTTC. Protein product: CASSATGEISYNEQFF. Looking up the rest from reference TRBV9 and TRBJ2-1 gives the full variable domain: DSGVTQTPKHLITATGQRVTLRCSPRSGDLSVYWYQQSLDQGLQFLIQYYNGEERAKGNILERFSAQQFPDLHSELNLSSLELGDSALYFCASSATGEISYNEQFFGPGTRLTVL.

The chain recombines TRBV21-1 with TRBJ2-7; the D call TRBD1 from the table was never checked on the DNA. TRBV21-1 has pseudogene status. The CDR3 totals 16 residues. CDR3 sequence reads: CASSKNLFQGDYEQYF. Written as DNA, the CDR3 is TGTGCCAGCAGCAAAAACCTCTTTCAGGGGGACTACGAGCAGTACTTC.

The CDR3 sequence: CASGPPGIDYGYTF. CDR3 bases: TGTGCCAGCGGCCCCCCAGGGATCGACTATGGCTACACCTTC. The genes are TRBV27 and TRBJ1-2, with D possibly being TRBD1 (5 bases). This CDR3 contains 14 residues. Germline V gene data show CDR1 as MNHEY and CDR2 as SMNVEV (reference sequence). Trimming pared 8 bases from V and 3 bases from J, leaving 16 bases between.

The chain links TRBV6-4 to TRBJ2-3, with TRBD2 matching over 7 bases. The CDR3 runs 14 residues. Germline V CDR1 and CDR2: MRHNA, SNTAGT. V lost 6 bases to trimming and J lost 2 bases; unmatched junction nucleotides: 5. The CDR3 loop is CASSRSGATDTQYF. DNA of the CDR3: TGTGCCAGCAGCCGCAGCGGGGCCACAGATACGCAGTATTTT.

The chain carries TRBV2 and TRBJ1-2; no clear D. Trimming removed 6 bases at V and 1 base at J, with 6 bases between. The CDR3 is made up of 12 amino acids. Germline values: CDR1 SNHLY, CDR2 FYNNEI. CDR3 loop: CASRSNNYGYTF. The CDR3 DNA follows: TGTGCCAGCAGGTCAAATAACTATGGCTACACCTTC.

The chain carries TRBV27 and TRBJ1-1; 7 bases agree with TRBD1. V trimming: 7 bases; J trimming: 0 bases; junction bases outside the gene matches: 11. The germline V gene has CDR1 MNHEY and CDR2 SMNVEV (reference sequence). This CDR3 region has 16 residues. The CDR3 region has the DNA TGTGCCAGCATCGCAGGGGGGCCTCAATTGAACACTGAAGCTTTCTTT. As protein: CASIAGGPQLNTEAFF.

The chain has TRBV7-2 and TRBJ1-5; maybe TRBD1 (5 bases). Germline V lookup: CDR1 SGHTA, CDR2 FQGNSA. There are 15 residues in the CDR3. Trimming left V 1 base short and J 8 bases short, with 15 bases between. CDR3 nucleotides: TGTGCCAGCAGCTTAGGGGGCAGGGTGAAGGAGCCCCAGCATTTT. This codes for CASSLGGRVKEPQHF.

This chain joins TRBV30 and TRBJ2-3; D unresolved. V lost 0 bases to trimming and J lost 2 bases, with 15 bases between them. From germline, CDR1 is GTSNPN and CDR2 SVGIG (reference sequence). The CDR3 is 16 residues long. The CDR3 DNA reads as TGTGCCTGGAGTGTCAGTGATGACACCTACACAGATACGCAGTATTTT. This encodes CAWSVSDDTYTDTQYF.

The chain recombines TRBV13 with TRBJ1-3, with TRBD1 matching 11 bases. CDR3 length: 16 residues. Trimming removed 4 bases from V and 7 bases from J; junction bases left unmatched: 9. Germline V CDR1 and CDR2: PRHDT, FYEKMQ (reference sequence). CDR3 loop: CASSSGQGAGVNTIYF. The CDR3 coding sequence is TGTGCCAGCAGCTCAGGACAGGGGGCTGGGGTGAACACCATATATTTT.

For the CDR3, the DNA is TGTGCCAGCAGTCCCCGAGCGGGGCGAGCCTACGAGCAGTACTTC. Translating gives CASSPRAGRAYEQYF. J is TRBJ2-7 and V is TRBV27; TRBD2 matches at 7 bases. Germline V gene lookup returns CDR1 MNHEY and CDR2 SMNVEV (reference sequence). After removal of 5 bases from V and 2 bases from J, the junction contained 9 bases not matched to a gene. The CDR3 totals 15 residues.

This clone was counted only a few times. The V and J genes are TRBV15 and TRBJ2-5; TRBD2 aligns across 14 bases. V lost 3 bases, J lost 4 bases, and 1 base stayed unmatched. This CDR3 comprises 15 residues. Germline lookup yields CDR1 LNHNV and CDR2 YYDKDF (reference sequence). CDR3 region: CATSRTSGGAETQYF. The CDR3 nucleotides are TGTGCCACCAGCAGGACTAGCGGGGGGGCAGAGACCCAGTACTTC.

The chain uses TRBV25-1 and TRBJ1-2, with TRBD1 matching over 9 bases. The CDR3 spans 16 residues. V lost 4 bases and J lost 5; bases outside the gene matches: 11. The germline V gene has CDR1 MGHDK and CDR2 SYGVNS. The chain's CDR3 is CASSVPKGQGQYGYTF. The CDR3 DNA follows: TGTGCCAGCAGTGTCCCTAAAGGACAGGGGCAGTATGGCTACACCTTC.

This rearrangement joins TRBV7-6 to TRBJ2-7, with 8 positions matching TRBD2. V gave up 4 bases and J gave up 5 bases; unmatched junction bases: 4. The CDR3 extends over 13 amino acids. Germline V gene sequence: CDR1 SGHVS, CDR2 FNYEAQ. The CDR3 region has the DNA TGTGCCAGCAGCTCCGGGGGGGTCGACGAGCAGTACTTC. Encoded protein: CASSSGGVDEQYF. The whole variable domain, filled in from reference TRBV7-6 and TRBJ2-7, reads GAGVSQSPRYKVTKRGQDVALRCDPISGHVSLYWYRQALGQGPEFLTYFNYEAQQDKSGLPNDRFSAERPEGSISTLTIQRTEQRDSAMYRCASSSGGVDEQYFGPGTRLTVT.

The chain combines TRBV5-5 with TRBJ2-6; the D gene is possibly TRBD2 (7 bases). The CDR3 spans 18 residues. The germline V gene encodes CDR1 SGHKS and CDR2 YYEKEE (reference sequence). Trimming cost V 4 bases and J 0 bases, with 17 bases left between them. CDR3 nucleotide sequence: TGTGCCAGCAGCCTCTTGGGGGGGGCCGACTCTGGGGCCAACGTCCTGACTTTC. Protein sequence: CASSLLGGADSGANVLTF.

The CDR3 region is CASSPAIAGGSYNEQFF. The CDR3 DNA reads TGCGCCAGCAGCCCTGCCATAGCGGGGGGATCATACAATGAGCAGTTCTTC. The gene calls are TRBV5-1 and TRBJ2-1; 10 nucleotides align to TRBD2. Trimming took 4 bases from V and 4 from J; bases not matched to a gene: 11. Germline V CDR1 and CDR2: SGHRS, YFSETQ. The CDR3 covers 17 residues.

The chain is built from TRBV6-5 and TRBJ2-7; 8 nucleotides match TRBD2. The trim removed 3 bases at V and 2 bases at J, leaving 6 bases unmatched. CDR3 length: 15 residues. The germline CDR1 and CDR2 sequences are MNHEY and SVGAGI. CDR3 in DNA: TGTGCCAGCAGTTATGGGAGCGGGGGAACCTACGAGCAGTACTTC. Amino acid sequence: CASSYGSGGTYEQYF.

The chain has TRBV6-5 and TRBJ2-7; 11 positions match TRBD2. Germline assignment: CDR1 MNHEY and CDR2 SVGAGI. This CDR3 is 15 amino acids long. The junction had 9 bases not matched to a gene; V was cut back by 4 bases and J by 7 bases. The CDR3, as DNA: TGTGCCAGCAGTTCCAGACTAGCGGGGTATGGGGAGCAGTACTTC. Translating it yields CASSSRLAGYGEQYF.

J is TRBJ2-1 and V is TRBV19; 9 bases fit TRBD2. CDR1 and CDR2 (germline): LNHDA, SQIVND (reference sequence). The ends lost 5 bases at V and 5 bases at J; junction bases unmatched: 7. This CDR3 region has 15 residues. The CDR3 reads CASSSRGGGNNEQFF. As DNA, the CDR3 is TGTGCCAGTAGTTCGCGGGGGGGCGGCAACAATGAGCAGTTCTTC.

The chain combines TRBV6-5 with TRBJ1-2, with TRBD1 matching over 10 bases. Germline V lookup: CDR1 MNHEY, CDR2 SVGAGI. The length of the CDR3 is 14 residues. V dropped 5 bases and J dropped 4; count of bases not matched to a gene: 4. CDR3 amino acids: CASSPGQGVYGYTF. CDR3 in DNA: TGTGCCAGCAGTCCCGGACAGGGGGTCTATGGCTACACCTTC.

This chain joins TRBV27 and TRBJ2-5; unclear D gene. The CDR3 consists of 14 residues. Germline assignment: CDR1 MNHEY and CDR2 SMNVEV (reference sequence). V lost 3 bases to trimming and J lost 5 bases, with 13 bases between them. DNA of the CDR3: TGTGCCAGCAGTTTTATATCCTCGCGGGAGACCCAGTACTTC. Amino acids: CASSFISSRETQYF.

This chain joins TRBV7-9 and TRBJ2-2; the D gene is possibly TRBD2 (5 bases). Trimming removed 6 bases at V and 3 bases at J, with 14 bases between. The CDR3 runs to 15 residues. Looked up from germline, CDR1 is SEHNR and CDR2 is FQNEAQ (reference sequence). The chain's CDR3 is CASSSDFEYTGELFF. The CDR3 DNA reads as TGTGCCAGCAGTTCGGACTTCGAATACACCGGGGAGCTGTTTTTT.